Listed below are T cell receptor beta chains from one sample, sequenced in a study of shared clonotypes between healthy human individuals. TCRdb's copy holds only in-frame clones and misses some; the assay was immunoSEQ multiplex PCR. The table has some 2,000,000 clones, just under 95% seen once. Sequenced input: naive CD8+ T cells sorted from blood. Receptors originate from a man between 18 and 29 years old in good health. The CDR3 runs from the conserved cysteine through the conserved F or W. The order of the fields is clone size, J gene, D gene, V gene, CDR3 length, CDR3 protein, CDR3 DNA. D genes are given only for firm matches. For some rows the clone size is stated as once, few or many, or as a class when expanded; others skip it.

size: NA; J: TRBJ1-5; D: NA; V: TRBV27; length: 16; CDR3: CASRRATGTTDQPQHF; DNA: TGTGCCAGCAGACGAGCCACCGGGACTACAGATCAGCCCCAGCATTTT
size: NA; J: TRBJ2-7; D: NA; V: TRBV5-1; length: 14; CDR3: CASSLDGGGVEQYF; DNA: TGCGCCAGCAGCTTGGATGGTGGCGGGGTCGAGCAGTACTTC
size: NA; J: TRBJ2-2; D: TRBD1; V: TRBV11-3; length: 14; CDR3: CASSSGTGAGELFF; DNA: TGTGCCAGCAGCTCGGGGACAGGCGCCGGGGAGCTGTTTTTT
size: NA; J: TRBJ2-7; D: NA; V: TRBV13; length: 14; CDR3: CASSSYRDNYEQYF; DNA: TGTGCCAGCAGCTCCTACCGGGATAACTACGAGCAGTACTTC
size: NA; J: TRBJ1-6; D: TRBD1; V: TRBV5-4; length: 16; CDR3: CASSRETGGKDSPLHF; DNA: TGTGCCAGCAGCCGAGAGACAGGGGGCAAAGATTCACCCCTCCACTTT
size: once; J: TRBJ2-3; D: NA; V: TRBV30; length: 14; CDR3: CAWSQTGSTDTQYF; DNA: TGTGCCTGGAGTCAGACGGGGAGCACAGATACGCAGTATTTT
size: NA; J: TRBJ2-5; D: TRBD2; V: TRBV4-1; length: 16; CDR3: CASSQTSGGPAETQYF; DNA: TGCGCCAGCAGCCAAACTAGCGGGGGGCCTGCAGAGACCCAGTACTTC
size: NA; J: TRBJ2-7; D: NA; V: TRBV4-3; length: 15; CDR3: CASSQTGTGHYEQYF; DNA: TGCGCCAGCAGCCAAACCGGGACGGGACACTACGAGCAGTACTTC
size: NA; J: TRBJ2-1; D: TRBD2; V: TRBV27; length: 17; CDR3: CASSLLGGRAHIDEQFF; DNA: TGTGCCAGCAGTTTACTAGGCGGGAGGGCCCATATCGATGAGCAGTTCTTC
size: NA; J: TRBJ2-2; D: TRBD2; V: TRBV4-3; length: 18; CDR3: CASSQLTGTSGRGGELFF; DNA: TGCGCCAGCAGCCAATTGACCGGGACTAGCGGGAGGGGCGGGGAGCTGTTTTTT
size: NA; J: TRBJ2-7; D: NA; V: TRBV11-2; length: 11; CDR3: CASSLVAVQYF; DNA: TGTGCCAGCAGCTTAGTAGCGGTGCAGTACTTC
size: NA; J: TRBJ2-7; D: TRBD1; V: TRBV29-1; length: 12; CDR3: CSAAGGSHEQYF; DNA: TGCAGCGCGGCAGGGGGTAGCCACGAGCAGTACTTC
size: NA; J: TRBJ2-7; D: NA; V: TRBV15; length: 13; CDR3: CATSREDNYEQYF; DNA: TGTGCCACCAGCAGAGAGGACAACTACGAGCAGTACTTC
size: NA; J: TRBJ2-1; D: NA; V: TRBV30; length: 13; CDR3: CAWEPDGGLRQFF; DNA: TGTGCCTGGGAACCTGATGGGGGTTTAAGGCAGTTCTTC
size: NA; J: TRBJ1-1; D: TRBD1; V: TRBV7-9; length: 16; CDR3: CASSLGQGAGNTEAFF; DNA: TGTGCCAGCAGCTTAGGACAGGGGGCAGGGAACACTGAAGCTTTCTTT
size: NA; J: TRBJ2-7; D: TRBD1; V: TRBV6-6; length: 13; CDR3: CASGSRDSYEQYF; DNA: TGTGCCAGCGGGAGCAGGGACAGCTACGAGCAGTACTTC
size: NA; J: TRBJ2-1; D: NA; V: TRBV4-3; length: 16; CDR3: CASSQSTYPLSDEQFF; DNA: TGCGCCAGCAGCCAATCAACGTACCCCCTCTCCGATGAGCAGTTCTTC
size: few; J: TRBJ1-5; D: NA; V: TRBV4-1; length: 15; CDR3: CASSHRVGQNQPQHF; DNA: TGCGCCAGCAGCCACCGAGTCGGGCAAAATCAGCCCCAGCATTTT
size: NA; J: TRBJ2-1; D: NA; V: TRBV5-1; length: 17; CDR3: CASSPLPAGKRDNEQFF; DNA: TGCGCCAGCAGCCCCCTGCCGGCAGGGAAGAGGGACAATGAGCAGTTCTTC
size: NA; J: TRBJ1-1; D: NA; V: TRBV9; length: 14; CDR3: CASSPHGTLTEAFF; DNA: TGTGCCAGCAGCCCCCATGGAACCCTCACTGAAGCTTTCTTT
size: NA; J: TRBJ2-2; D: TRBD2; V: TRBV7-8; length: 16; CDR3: CASGDVVGGPSGELFF; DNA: TGTGCCAGCGGGGATGTGGTGGGAGGGCCATCCGGGGAGCTGTTTTTT
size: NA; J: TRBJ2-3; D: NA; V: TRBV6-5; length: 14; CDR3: CASSYLRSTDTQYF; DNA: TGTGCCAGCAGTTACCTCCGGTCCACAGATACGCAGTATTTT
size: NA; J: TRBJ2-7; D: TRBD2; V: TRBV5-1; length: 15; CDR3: CASSLVVAGTYEQYF; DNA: TGCGCCAGCAGCTTGGTAGTAGCGGGGACCTACGAGCAGTACTTC
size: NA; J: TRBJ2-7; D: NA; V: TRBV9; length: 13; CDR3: CASSPGASYEQYF; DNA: TGTGCCAGCAGCCCTGGGGCCTCCTACGAGCAGTACTTC
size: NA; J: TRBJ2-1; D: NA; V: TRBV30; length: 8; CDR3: CAGDEQFF; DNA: TGTGCAGGTGATGAGCAGTTCTTC
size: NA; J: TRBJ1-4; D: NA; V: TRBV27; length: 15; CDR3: CASSLAGSTNEKLFF; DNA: TGTGCCAGCAGTTTAGCGGGGAGTACTAATGAAAAACTGTTTTTT
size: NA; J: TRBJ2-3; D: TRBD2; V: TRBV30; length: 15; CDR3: CAWSVLAGGGDTQYF; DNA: TGTGCCTGGAGTGTCCTAGCGGGAGGGGGAGATACGCAGTATTTT
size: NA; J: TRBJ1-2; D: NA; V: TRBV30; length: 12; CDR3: CAWNEGHYGYTF; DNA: TGTGCCTGGAACGAGGGCCACTATGGCTACACCTTC
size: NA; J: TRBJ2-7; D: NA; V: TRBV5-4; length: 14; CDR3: CASSLGEIPYEQYF; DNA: TGTGCCAGCAGCTTGGGGGAGATTCCCTACGAGCAGTACTTC
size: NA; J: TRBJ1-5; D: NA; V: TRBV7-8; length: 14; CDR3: CASSLRVGDQPQHF; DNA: TGTGCCAGCAGCTTAAGAGTGGGAGATCAGCCCCAGCATTTT
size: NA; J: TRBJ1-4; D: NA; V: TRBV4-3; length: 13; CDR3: CASSQVRGEKLFF; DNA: TGCGCCAGCAGCCAAGTGCGGGGTGAAAAACTGTTTTTT
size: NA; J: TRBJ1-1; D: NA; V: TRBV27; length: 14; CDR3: CASGRVRGNTEAFF; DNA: TGTGCCAGCGGCAGGGTACGCGGGAACACTGAAGCTTTCTTT
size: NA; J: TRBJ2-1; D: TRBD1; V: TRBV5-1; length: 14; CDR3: CASSLGQGNNEQFF; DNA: TGCGCCAGCAGCTTGGGACAGGGTAACAATGAGCAGTTCTTC
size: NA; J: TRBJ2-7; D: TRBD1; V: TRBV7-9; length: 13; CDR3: CASSLGGTAEQYF; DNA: TGTGCCAGCAGCTTAGGAGGGACAGCCGAGCAGTACTTC
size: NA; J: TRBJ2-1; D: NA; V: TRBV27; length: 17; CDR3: CASRAYPGDVFYNEQFF; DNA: TGTGCCAGCAGGGCTTATCCGGGGGACGTTTTCTACAATGAGCAGTTCTTC
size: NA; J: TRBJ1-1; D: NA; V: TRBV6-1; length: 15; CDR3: CASSEFPGTGAEAFF; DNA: TGTGCCAGCAGTGAATTTCCAGGTACGGGGGCTGAAGCTTTCTTT
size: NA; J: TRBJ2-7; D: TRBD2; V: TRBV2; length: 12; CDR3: CASSGTSHEQYF; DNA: TGTGCCAGTAGCGGGACTTCGCACGAGCAGTACTTC
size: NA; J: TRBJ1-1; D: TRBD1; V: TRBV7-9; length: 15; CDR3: CASTPRDRKFLEAFF; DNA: TGTGCCAGCACCCCCCGGGACAGGAAGTTTCTTGAAGCTTTCTTT
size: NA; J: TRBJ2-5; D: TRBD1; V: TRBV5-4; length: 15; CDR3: CASSLVPGGAQTQYF; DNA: TGTGCCAGCAGCTTGGTACCAGGGGGCGCACAGACCCAGTACTTC
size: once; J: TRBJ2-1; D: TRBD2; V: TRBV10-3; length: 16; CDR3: CAISESTSVGNNEQFF; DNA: TGTGCCATCAGTGAGTCAACTAGCGTGGGGAACAATGAGCAGTTCTTC
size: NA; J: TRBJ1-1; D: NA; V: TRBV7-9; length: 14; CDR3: CASSLTPLDSEAFF; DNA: TGTGCCAGCAGCTTAACTCCTCTAGACAGTGAAGCTTTCTTT
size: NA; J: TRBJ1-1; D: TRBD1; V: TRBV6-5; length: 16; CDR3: CASSYSEGAGDTEAFF; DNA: TGTGCCAGCAGTTACTCGGAGGGGGCGGGGGACACTGAAGCTTTCTTT
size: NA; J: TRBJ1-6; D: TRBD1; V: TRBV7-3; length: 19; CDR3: CASSPLYPLWIGGNSPLHF; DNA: TGTGCCAGCAGTCCCCTGTACCCCCTGTGGATAGGGGGCAATTCACCCCTCCACTTT
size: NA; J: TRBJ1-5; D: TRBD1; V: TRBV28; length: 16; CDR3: CASSLGAGGMVEPQHF; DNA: TGTGCCAGCAGTTTGGGGGCAGGGGGTATGGTCGAGCCCCAGCATTTT
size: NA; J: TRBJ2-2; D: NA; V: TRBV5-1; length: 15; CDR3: CASSLESPLGGELFF; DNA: TGCGCCAGCAGCTTGGAGTCGCCCCTAGGCGGGGAGCTGTTTTTT
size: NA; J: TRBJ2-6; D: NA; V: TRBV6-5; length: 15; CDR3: CASSPLAIGANVLTF; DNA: TGTGCCAGCAGTCCGCTAGCTATTGGGGCCAACGTCCTGACTTTC
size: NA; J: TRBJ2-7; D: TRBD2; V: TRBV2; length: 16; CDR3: CASRVLAGANRDEQYF; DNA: TGTGCCAGCAGAGTTCTAGCGGGAGCGAATAGGGACGAGCAGTACTTC
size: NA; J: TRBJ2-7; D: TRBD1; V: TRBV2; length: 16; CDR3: CASSEAIGQGIHEQYF; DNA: TGTGCCAGCAGTGAAGCGATAGGACAGGGGATCCACGAGCAGTACTTC
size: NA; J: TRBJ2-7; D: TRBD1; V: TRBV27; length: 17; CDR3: CASSYRTGGHLSYEQYF; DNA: TGTGCCAGCAGTTATCGGACAGGGGGACACCTCTCCTACGAGCAGTACTTC